This T cell receptor beta chain was captured by sequencing in a study of early T cells in non-severe SARS-CoV-2 infection. Looking at the study overall: The chains were unpaired, and the sequenced material was bulk RNA from unsorted whole blood. Findings and limits, study-wide: Anti-spike CD8 specificities were favored by VDJdb matching, whose results missed private and CD4 specificities.

This clonotype was seen many times. No antigen is known for it. Separate cDNA molecules each had unique molecular identifiers attached to them. MiXCR, run by TCRdb on the 5' RACE reads, gives a single entry per CDR3 protein. The table lists about 19,000 distinct CDR3 sequences, 4% to 5.5% of them singletons, with 7.2% in the top ten. The V gene's germline CDR1 is ENHRY and CDR2 SYGVKD. The junction had 10 bases not matched to a gene; V was cut back by 4 bases and J by 5 bases. The CDR3 runs 16 residues. The origin of this receptor is an adult who was a healthcare worker with PCR-confirmed SARS-CoV-2 infection or an uninfected control (not recorded which). The material sequenced was whole blood. This chain joins TRBV10-3 and TRBJ2-5, with 10 bases lining up with TRBD1. CDR3 bases: TGTGCCATCAGTGCAACAGGGGGACAGGGGACGGAGACCCAGTACTTC. This encodes CAISATGGQGTETQYF.